This T cell receptor beta chain was identified in a study of T cells expressing NK-cell markers. Findings and limits, study-wide: Nothing established the HCMV specificity of expanded NKG2C+ T cell clones.

The germline CDR1 and CDR2 sequences are SGHNT and YYREEE (reference sequence). The CDR3 contains 15 residues. Note on this clonotype: The target antigen is unknown.

TCRdb processed the 5' RACE reads again and assigns one entry to each CDR3 protein, with no DNA. The sample table sets out some 390,000 distinct CDR3 sequences. The receptor was isolated from a woman aged 50 to 60 in good health. The chain couples TRBV5-4 to TRBJ2-2; TCRdb picks TRBD2, but there is no DNA to check that call. The sample was blood T cells: a sorted CD56 or NKG2C T cell subset, CD4+ or CD8+ T cells, or bulk PBMC T cells (not recorded which). The CDR3 region is CASRQREGQTGELFF.